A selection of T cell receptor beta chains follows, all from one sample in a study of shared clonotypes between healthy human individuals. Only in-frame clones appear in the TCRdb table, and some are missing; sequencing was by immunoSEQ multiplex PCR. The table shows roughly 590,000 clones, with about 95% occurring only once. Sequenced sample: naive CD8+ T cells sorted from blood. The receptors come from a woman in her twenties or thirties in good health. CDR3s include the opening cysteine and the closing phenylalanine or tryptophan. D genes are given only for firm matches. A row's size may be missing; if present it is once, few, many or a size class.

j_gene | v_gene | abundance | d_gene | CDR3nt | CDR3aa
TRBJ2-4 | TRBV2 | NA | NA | TGTGCCAGCAGTGAATTGCCAGGTGGAGGGGACATTCAGTACTTC | CASSELPGGGDIQYF
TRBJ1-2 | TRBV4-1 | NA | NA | TGCGCCAGCAGCCCAAACCCGGGACCTCTCTATGGCTACACCTTC | CASSPNPGPLYGYTF
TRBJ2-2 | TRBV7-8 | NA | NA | TGTGCCAGCAGCTTAGGCGGCACCACAGGAAACACCGGGGAGCTGTTTTTT | CASSLGGTTGNTGELFF
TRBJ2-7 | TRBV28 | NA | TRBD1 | TGTGCCAGCAGTTTTCAGGGGGCGTACGAGCAGTACTTC | CASSFQGAYEQYF
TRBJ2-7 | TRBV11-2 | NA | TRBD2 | TGTGCCAGCAGCGCAACTACTAGCGGGCGGACCTACGAGCAGTACTTC | CASSATTSGRTYEQYF
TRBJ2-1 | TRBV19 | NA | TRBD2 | TGTGCCAGTAGTATACTAGCGGATTCCTACAATGAGCAGTTCTTC | CASSILADSYNEQFF
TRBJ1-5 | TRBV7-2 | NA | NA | TGTGCCAGCAGCTTTTACGAAAGGGGGTTAAATCAGCCCCAGCATTTT | CASSFYERGLNQPQHF
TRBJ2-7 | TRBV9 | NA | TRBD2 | TGTGCCAGCAGCGGAGCCGCACTAGCGGGTAACGAGCAGTACTTC | CASSGAALAGNEQYF
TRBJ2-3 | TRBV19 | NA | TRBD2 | TGTGCCACCGCACTAGCGGGAGGGGGGGTTAGCACAGATACGCAGTATTTT | CATALAGGGVSTDTQYF
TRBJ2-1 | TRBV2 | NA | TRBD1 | TGTGCCAGCAGATTACCGGGACAGGGGTGGAATGAGCAGTTCTTC | CASRLPGQGWNEQFF
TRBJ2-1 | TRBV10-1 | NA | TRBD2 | TGCGCCAGCAGTGGGATAGGGACTAGCGGGAGTAACGAGCAGTTCTTC | CASSGIGTSGSNEQFF
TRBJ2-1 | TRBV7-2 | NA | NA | TGTGCCAGCAGCTTAGTCGGGGACAATGAGCAGTTCTTC | CASSLVGDNEQFF
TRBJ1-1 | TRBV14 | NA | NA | TGTGCCAGCAGCCAAGGTGGGGGGTCTTTCTTT | CASSQGGGSFF
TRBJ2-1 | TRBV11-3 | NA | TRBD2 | TGTGCCAGCAGCGAAGTAGCGGGGCCCTACAATGAGCAGTTCTTC | CASSEVAGPYNEQFF
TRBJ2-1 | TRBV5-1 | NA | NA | TGCGCCAGCAGCTTCTCGCAGGGACCTTCCTACAATGAGCAGTTCTTC | CASSFSQGPSYNEQFF
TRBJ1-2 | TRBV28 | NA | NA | TGTGCCAGCACCAACCCCGTGCAGGGAGGCTATGGCTACACCTTC | CASTNPVQGGYGYTF
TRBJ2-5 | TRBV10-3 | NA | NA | TGTGCCATCAGTGATGCTGAGACCCAGTACTTC | CAISDAETQYF
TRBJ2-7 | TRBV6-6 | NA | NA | TGTGCCAGCACCCCCCGGGACCACAACTACGAGCAGTACTTC | CASTPRDHNYEQYF
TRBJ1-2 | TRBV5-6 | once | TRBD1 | TGTGCCAGCAGCCGCGGGACAGGCGAAGGGTTCTATGGCTACACCTTC | CASSRGTGEGFYGYTF
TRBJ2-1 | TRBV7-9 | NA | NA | TGTGCCAGCACCTGGGGGTCAGAGTCCTACAATGAGCAGTTCTTC | CASTWGSESYNEQFF
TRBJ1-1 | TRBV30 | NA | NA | TGTGCCTGGAGTGTACTCGCCCTTGGGCAAGCTTTCTTT | CAWSVLALGQAFF
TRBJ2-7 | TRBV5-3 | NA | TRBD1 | TGTGCCAGAAGCTGGAATTCCGGGACAGGGGGCGCGGGGGAGCAGTACTTC | CARSWNSGTGGAGEQYF
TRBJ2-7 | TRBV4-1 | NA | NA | TGCGCCAGCAGCCAAGATCCGGGAGTCGACGAGCAGTACTTC | CASSQDPGVDEQYF
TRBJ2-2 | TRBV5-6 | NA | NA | TGTGCCAGCAGCTTGGGAATGGGTATCGCGCGGCACGGGGAGCTGTTTTTT | CASSLGMGIARHGELFF
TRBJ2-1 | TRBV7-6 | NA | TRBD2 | TGTGCCAGCAGCTTAGGTGCTAGCGGGGGGGTTGAGCAGTTCTTC | CASSLGASGGVEQFF
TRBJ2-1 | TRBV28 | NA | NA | TGTGCCAGCAGTTTATTTTATAGAAGCAGGGAACCCAATGAGCAGTTCTTC | CASSLFYRSREPNEQFF
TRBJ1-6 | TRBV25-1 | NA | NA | TGTGCCAGCAGTGAAAACACCGGCGACCCCTATAATTCACCCCTCCACTTT | CASSENTGDPYNSPLHF
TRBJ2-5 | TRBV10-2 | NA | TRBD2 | TGCGCCAGCAAAGCGGGACTAGCGGCCCAAGAGACCCAGTACTTC | CASKAGLAAQETQYF
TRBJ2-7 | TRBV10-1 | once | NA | TGCGCCAGCAGTGAGTCGAGAAACTACGAGCAGTACTTC | CASSESRNYEQYF
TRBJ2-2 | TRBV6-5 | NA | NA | TGTGCCAGCACTCCAGGGGATGGGGAGCTGTTTTTT | CASTPGDGELFF
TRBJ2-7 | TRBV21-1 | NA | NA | TGTGCCAGCAGCAAAGCTTCGGGCAGCGGGATGCTTCAGCAGTACTTC | CASSKASGSGMLQQYF
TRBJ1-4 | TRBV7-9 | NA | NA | TGTGCCAGCAGCCCCTCCGGGACAACTAATGAAAAACTGTTTTTT | CASSPSGTTNEKLFF
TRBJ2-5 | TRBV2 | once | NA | TGTGCCAGCAGTGAACATTACCAAGAGACCCAGTACTTC | CASSEHYQETQYF
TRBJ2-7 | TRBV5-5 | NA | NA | TGTGCCAGCAGCTATGGGACATCTTACGAGCAGTACTTC | CASSYGTSYEQYF
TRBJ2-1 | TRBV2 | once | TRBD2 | TGTGCCAGCAGTCAAGGACCGGGACTAGCCTACAATGAGCAGTTCTTC | CASSQGPGLAYNEQFF
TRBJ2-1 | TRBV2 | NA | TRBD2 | TGTGCCAGCGTCCTACCGGGACTAGCGGGAGGGGGTGAGCAGTTCTTC | CASVLPGLAGGGEQFF
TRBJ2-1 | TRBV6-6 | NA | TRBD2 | TGTGCCAGCAGTTTACGGACTAGCGGTAAATACAATGAGCAGTTCTTC | CASSLRTSGKYNEQFF
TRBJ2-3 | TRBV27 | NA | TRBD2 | TGTGCCAGCAGTTTAAGCGGGAGATCAGATACGCAGTATTTT | CASSLSGRSDTQYF
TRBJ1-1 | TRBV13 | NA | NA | TGTGCCAGCAGCAGCAGGGTAATGGGCGCTGAAGCTTTCTTT | CASSSRVMGAEAFF
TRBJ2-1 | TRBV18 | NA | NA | TGTGCCAGCTCACCACATAAGGGGTTAGTATCGGGCAATGAGCAGTTCTTC | CASSPHKGLVSGNEQFF
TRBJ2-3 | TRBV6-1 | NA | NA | TGTGCCAGCAGTGAATTTAAGGCCACCCCAAGCACAGATACGCAGTATTTT | CASSEFKATPSTDTQYF
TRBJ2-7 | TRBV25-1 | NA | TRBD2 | TGTGCCAGCAGTGAGCGGGGGGCTTACTACGAGCAGTACTTC | CASSERGAYYEQYF
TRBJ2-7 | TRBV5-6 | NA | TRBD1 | TGTGCCAGCAGCCACGGGGACAGGGGGCGGTACGAGCAGTACTTC | CASSHGDRGRYEQYF
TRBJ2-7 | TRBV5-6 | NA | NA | TGTGCCAGCAGCCCGTTAGGGGAAAGCTCCTACGAGCAGTACTTC | CASSPLGESSYEQYF